This is a list of T cell receptor beta chains from one sample in a study of T-cell memory formation after mild COVID-19. From the 5' RACE reads, TCRdb called clonotypes with MiXCR, one entry per CDR3 protein. The table records a few hundred thousand distinct CDR3 sequences, about 20% of them present only once. The sequencing input was PBMCs or a T cell subset sorted from them (not recorded which). The receptor set was obtained from a man aged 18 to 29 who had mild COVID-19 (a few samples of this study predate the infection). Cell type and time point are not known. Both conserved end residues are part of each CDR3. The D gene is left open where the match is weak. Size is omitted from some rows. Given values are once, few, many or a class for expanded clones.

clone size	J gene	V gene	D gene	CDR3 DNA	CDR3 protein
NA	TRBJ2-3	TRBV18	NA	TGTGCCAGCTCACCCAGGGTTAGCACAGATACGCAGTATTTT	CASSPRVSTDTQYF
NA	TRBJ1-1	TRBV7-2	NA	TGTGCCAGCAGCTCTGAAACAGGGTACGGAGCTGAAGCTTTCTTT	CASSSETGYGAEAFF
NA	TRBJ1-2	TRBV4-1	TRBD1	TGCGCCAGCAGCCAAGAATCGTACGGGACAGGCGGTGGCTACACCTTC	CASSQESYGTGGGYTF
few	TRBJ2-7	TRBV4-3	TRBD1	TGCGCCAGCAGCCAAGATCTGGGACAGGGGTACGAGCAGTACTTC	CASSQDLGQGYEQYF
many	TRBJ1-1	TRBV5-1	TRBD1	TGCGCCAGCAGCGTGGATGGGACAGGAGGTTCGGCTTTCTTT	CASSVDGTGGSAFF
few	TRBJ1-6	TRBV7-2	NA	TGTGCCAGCAGCTTAGTGGGCAGGGATTCACCCCTCCACTTT	CASSLVGRDSPLHF
NA	TRBJ2-5	TRBV28	NA	TGTGCCAGCAGTTTTGTGGGAAGGGTTGACTTC	CASSFVGRVDF
NA	TRBJ2-7	TRBV5-1	NA	TGCGCCAGCAGCCCGGGGGACACGACCTACGAGCAGTACTTC	CASSPGDTTYEQYF
many	TRBJ2-2	TRBV5-5	NA	TGTGCCAGTGCCGGTTGGGGGTCCTCCGGGGAGCTGTTTTTT	CASAGWGSSGELFF
NA	TRBJ2-2	TRBV29-1	NA	TGCAGCGTTGTAGCTACTACCGGGGAGCTGTTTTTT	CSVVATTGELFF
NA	TRBJ2-1	TRBV6-6	TRBD2	TGTGCCAGCCTGGCGGGGGGGCGGTCCTACAATGAGCAGTTCTTC	CASLAGGRSYNEQFF
few	TRBJ2-7	TRBV5-1	NA	TGCGCCAGCAGCTTGGTGGCAGGGGCCTCCTACGAGCAGTACTTC	CASSLVAGASYEQYF
few	TRBJ1-1	TRBV5-1	NA	TGCGCCAGCAGCTTGAGTCCTACAAACACTGAAGCTTTCTTT	CASSLSPTNTEAFF
few	TRBJ2-3	TRBV20-1	TRBD2	TGCAGTGTTATACCTCACAGCGGGGGGATCACAGATACGCAGTATTTT	CSVIPHSGGITDTQYF
NA	TRBJ1-1	TRBV13	NA	TGTGCCAGCAGCCAGGGGACGCAAAGGGAAGCTTTCTTT	CASSQGTQREAFF
few	TRBJ1-2	TRBV4-1	NA	TGCGCCAGCAGCCGCGGTCAAACCGAGAATGGCTACACCTTC	CASSRGQTENGYTF
NA	TRBJ1-2	TRBV29-1	NA	TGCAGCGTTGGCACAGAGACATATGGCTACACCTTC	CSVGTETYGYTF
NA	TRBJ2-1	TRBV29-1	TRBD2	TGCAGCGTATCCCGGGGGGGCAATGAGCAGTTCTTC	CSVSRGGNEQFF
many	TRBJ2-3	TRBV6-5	NA	TGTGCCAGCACGGCCACGGCGGGTACGCAGTATTTT	CASTATAGTQYF
NA	TRBJ2-1	TRBV5-1	NA	TGCGCCAGCAGCTTAGGTGTGGGGGGCCCGATCTACAATGAGCAGTTCTTC	CASSLGVGGPIYNEQFF
NA	TRBJ1-5	TRBV7-2	NA	TGTGCCAGCAGCTTCGAGGGCAGGGCGAACAATCAGCCCCAGCATTTT	CASSFEGRANNQPQHF
NA	TRBJ2-6	TRBV6-2/TRBV6-3	TRBD1	TGTGCCAGCACCCAGGACAGGGGCTCTGGGGCCAACGTCCTGACTTTC	CASTQDRGSGANVLTF
NA	TRBJ1-2	TRBV28	NA	TGTGCCAGCAGTTTCCGGGGGGACCCTCCTTATGGCTACACCTTC	CASSFRGDPPYGYTF
NA	TRBJ2-1	TRBV12-3/TRBV12-4	TRBD2	TGTGCCAGCAGTCCAAGACTAGCGATCAATGAGCAGTTCTTC	CASSPRLAINEQFF
few	TRBJ1-2	TRBV9	NA	TGTGCCAGCAGCGGGAAAGTCTATGGCTACACCTTC	CASSGKVYGYTF
NA	TRBJ2-3	TRBV9	TRBD1	TGTGCCAGCACCCAACAGGGGGCGAGGGATACGCAGTATTTT	CASTQQGARDTQYF
NA	TRBJ1-4	TRBV30	NA	TGTGCCTGGAGCACCTATAATGAAAAACTGTTTTTT	CAWSTYNEKLFF
few	TRBJ2-3	TRBV5-1	NA	TGCGCCAGCAGCTTGGCCCCTACTAGAACAGATACGCAGTATTTT	CASSLAPTRTDTQYF
NA	TRBJ1-5	TRBV27	TRBD1	TGTGCCAGCAGTGACACAGGGGGTGGGCAGCCCCAGCATTTT	CASSDTGGGQPQHF
once	TRBJ2-3	TRBV7-3	NA	TGTGCCAGCAGTCTCGTGGGCTTCGGCACAGATACGCAGTATTTT	CASSLVGFGTDTQYF
few	TRBJ2-1	TRBV5-1	NA	TGCGCCAGCAGCTTGGCAGGCGTCCCCGTGAATGAGCAGTTCTTC	CASSLAGVPVNEQFF
few	TRBJ2-3	TRBV12-5	TRBD2	TGTGCTAGTGGGGGACTAGCCGTCCTCACAGATACGCAGTATTTT	CASGGLAVLTDTQYF
NA	TRBJ2-4	TRBV5-1	TRBD1	TGCGCCAGCAGTCTAATGACAGGGGGCGAAAACATTCAGTACTTC	CASSLMTGGENIQYF
few	TRBJ2-2	TRBV7-3	TRBD1	TGTGCCAGCAGCTTAACTCCGGGCACAGGGGCGACCGGGGAGCTGTTTTTT	CASSLTPGTGATGELFF
NA	TRBJ2-5	TRBV6-6	NA	TGTGCCAGCAGTTACTTCCAGGACCGTAGGCAAGAGACCCAGTACTTC	CASSYFQDRRQETQYF
few	TRBJ1-2	TRBV5-1	NA	TGCGCCAGCAGCTTCGACAGGAGAGGCTACACCTTC	CASSFDRRGYTF
few	TRBJ1-5	TRBV20-1	NA	TGCAGTGCTAGTCTCCCGGGCAATCAGCCCCAGCATTTT	CSASLPGNQPQHF
NA	TRBJ2-1	TRBV10-1	NA	TGCGCCAGCAGCGACCCCGGACGTGAGCAGTTCTTC	CASSDPGREQFF
NA	TRBJ1-6	TRBV20-1	TRBD1	TGCAGTGCAAGGGGACAGGGTGGAAATTCACCCCTCCACTTT	CSARGQGGNSPLHF
few	TRBJ2-7	TRBV12-5	NA	TGTGCTAGTGGTTTGGTACGGTTCAGGCACGAGCAGTACTTC	CASGLVRFRHEQYF
NA	TRBJ1-3	TRBV6-2/TRBV6-3	NA	TGTGCCAGCAAACCCAGTCGGAACACCATATATTTT	CASKPSRNTIYF
few	TRBJ2-2	TRBV5-1	NA	TGCGCCAGCAGCTTGATGGGCCAGACCAACACCGGGGAGCTGTTTTTT	CASSLMGQTNTGELFF
NA	TRBJ1-5	TRBV20-1	TRBD1	TGCAGTGCTCCCGACAGGGCGGGAAATCAGCCCCAGCATTTT	CSAPDRAGNQPQHF
NA	TRBJ2-5	TRBV20-1	TRBD1	TGCAGTGCTAGAGATAAGGGGACAGCCCGTCAAGAGACCCAGTACTTC	CSARDKGTARQETQYF
NA	TRBJ2-7	TRBV9	NA	TGTGCCAGCCCAAGGAGTCACCACGAGCAGTACTTC	CASPRSHHEQYF
NA	TRBJ2-2	TRBV12-5	NA	TGTGCTAGTGCTCAGTACCTTAACACCGGGGAGCTGTTTTTT	CASAQYLNTGELFF
few	TRBJ1-1	TRBV4-1	NA	TGCGCCAGCAGCCAAGATGGTCGGGACGAGTCGAACACTGAAGCTTTCTTT	CASSQDGRDESNTEAFF
NA	TRBJ2-5	TRBV7-7	NA	TGTGCTAGCAGCTTAGGTTGGCAGGGGAAAGAGACCCAGTACTTC	CASSLGWQGKETQYF
NA	TRBJ1-1	TRBV7-9	NA	TGTGCCAGCGGGGGGGCAGTTCGGTTGTACACTGAAGCTTTCTTT	CASGGAVRLYTEAFF
few	TRBJ1-3	TRBV7-3	NA	TGTGCCAGCAGCCCAGACTCAACGGGAAACACCATATATTTT	CASSPDSTGNTIYF
NA	TRBJ2-7	TRBV5-1	NA	TGCGCCAGCAGCCTCCCGGGATCCCGATACGAGCAGTACTTC	CASSLPGSRYEQYF